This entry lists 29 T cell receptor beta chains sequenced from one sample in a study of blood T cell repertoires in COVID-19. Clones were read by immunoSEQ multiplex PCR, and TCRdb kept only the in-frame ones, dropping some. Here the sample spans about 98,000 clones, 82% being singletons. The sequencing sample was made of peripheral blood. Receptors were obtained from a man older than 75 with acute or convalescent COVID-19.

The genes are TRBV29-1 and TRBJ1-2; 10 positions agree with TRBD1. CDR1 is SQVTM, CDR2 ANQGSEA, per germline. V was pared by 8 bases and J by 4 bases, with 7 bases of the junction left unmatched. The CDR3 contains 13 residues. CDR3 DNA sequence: TGCAGCACCGGGACAGGGGTGGGCTATGGCTACACCTTC. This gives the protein CSTGTGVGYGYTF.

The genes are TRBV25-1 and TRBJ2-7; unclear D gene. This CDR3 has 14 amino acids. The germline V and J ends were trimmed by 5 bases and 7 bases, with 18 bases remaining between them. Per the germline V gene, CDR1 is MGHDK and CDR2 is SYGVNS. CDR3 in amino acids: CASSPPQVGSEQYF. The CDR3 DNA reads TGTGCCAGCAGTCCCCCGCAGGTCGGTTCTGAGCAGTACTTC.

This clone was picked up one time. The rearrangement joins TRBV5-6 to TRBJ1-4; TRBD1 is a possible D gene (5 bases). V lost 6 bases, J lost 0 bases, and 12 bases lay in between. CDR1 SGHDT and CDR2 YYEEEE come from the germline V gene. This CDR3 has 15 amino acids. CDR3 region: CASTSGGATNEKLFF. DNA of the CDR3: TGTGCCAGCACCTCGGGAGGGGCAACTAATGAAAAACTGTTTTTT.

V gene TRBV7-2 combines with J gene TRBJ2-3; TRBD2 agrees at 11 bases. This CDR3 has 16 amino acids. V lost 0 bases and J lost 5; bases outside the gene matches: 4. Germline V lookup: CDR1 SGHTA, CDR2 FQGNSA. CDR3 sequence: CASSLASGRAGDTQYF. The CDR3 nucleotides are TGTGCCAGCAGCTTAGCTAGCGGGAGGGCCGGAGATACGCAGTATTTT.

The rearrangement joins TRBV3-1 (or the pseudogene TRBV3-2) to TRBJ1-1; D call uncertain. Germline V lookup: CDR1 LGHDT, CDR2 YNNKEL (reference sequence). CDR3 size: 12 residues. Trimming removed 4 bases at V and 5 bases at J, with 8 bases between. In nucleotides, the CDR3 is TGTGCCAGCAGCCTTAGGGAGACTGAAGCTTTCTTT. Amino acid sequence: CASSLRETEAFF.

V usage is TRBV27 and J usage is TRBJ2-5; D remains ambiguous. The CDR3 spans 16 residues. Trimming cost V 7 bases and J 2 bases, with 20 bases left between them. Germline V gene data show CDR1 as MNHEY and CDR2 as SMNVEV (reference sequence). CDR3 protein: CASTTAPGPPQETQYF. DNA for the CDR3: TGTGCCAGCACTACCGCTCCAGGCCCTCCTCAAGAGACCCAGTACTTC.

The CDR3 region is CASSETGGVYQETQYF. CDR3 sequence (DNA): TGTGCCAGCTCGGAAACAGGGGGTGTGTACCAAGAGACCCAGTACTTC. This chain links TRBV18 with TRBJ2-5; 8 positions match TRBD1. The germline CDR1 and CDR2 sequences are KGHSH and LQKENI. The trim removed 6 bases at V and 0 bases at J, leaving 9 bases unmatched. The CDR3 is 16 amino acids.

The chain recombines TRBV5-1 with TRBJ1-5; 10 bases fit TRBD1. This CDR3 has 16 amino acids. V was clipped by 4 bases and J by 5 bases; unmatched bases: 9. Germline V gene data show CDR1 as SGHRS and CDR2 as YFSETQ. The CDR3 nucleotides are TGCGCCAGCAGCAGTAGGGACAGGGGAAAGGATCAGCCCCAGCATTTT. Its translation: CASSSRDRGKDQPQHF.

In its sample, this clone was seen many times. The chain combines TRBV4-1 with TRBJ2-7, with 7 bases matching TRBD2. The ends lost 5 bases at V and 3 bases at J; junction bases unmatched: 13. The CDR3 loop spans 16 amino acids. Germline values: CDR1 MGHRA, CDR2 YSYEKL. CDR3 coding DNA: TGCGCCAGCAGCTCCTCTCCAAGACAGCGGGACTACGAGCAGTACTTC. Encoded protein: CASSSSPRQRDYEQYF.

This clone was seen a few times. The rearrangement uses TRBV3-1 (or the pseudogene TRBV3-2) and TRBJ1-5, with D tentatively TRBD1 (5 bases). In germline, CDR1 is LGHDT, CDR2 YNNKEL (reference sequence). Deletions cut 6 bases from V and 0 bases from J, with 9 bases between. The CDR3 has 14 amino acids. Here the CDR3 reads CASSRDSSNQPQHF. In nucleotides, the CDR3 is TGTGCCAGCAGTCGGGACTCTAGCAATCAGCCCCAGCATTTT.

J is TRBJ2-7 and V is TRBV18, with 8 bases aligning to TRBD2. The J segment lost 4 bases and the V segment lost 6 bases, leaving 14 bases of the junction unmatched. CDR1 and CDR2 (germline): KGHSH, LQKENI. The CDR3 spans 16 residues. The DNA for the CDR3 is TGTGCCAGCTCCTCTCCGGGGGGGCTGCGGGTTTACGAGCAGTACTTC. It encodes CASSSPGGLRVYEQYF.

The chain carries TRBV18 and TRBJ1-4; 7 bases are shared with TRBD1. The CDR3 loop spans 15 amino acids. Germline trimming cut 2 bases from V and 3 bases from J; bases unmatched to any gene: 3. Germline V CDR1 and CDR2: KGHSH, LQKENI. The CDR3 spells CASSPMGQPNEKLFF. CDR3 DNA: TGTGCCAGCTCACCAATGGGACAGCCTAATGAAAAACTGTTTTTT.

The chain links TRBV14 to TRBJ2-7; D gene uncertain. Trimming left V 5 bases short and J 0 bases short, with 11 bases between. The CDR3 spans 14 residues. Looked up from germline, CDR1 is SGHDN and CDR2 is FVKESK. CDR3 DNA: TGTGCCAGCAGCAGTACGAGGAGCTCCTACGAGCAGTACTTC. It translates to CASSSTRSSYEQYF.

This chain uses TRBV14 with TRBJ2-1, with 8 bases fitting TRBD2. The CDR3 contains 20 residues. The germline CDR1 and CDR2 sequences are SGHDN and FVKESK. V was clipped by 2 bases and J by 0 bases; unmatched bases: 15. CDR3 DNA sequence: TGTGCCAGCAGCCAACAATGGGGCGGGGGGCCCTTAAGCTCCTACAATGAGCAGTTCTTC. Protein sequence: CASSQQWGGGPLSSYNEQFF.

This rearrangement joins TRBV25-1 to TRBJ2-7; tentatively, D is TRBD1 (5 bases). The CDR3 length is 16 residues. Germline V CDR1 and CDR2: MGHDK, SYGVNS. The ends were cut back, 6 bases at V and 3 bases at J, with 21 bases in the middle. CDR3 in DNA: TGTGCCAGCAGGGTTCCCTCAGGGTCTTTAGGCTACGAGCAGTACTTC. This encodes CASRVPSGSLGYEQYF.

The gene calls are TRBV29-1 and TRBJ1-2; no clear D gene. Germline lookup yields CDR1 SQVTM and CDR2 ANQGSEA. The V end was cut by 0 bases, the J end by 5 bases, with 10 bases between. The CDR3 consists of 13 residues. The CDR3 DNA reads TGCAGCGTTGAAGACTTGGGCGTATATGGCTACACCTTC. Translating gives CSVEDLGVYGYTF.

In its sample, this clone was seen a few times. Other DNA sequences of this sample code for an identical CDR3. CDR3 DNA: TGTGCCAGCTCACCGGGACAGGGGAACACTGAAGCTTTCTTT. This encodes CASSPGQGNTEAFF. The chain carries TRBV18 and TRBJ1-1, with 9 bases lining up with TRBD1. The CDR3 loop spans 14 amino acids. Losses at the gene ends were 3 bases for V and 1 base for J; bases not matched to a gene: 0. In germline, CDR1 is KGHSH, CDR2 LQKENI.

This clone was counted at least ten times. The CDR3 is CASSPVGQGQSPLHF. The CDR3 region has the DNA TGTGCCAGCTCACCGGTGGGACAGGGACAGTCACCCCTCCACTTT. The chain employs TRBV18 and TRBJ1-6, with 9 bases aligning to TRBD1. Germline assignment: CDR1 KGHSH and CDR2 LQKENI. CDR3 length: 15 amino acids. V shed 3 bases and J 10 bases; nucleotides not matched to a gene: 7.

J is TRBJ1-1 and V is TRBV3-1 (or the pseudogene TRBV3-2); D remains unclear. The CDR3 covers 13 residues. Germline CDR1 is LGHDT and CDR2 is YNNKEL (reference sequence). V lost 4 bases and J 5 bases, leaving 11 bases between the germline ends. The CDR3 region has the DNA TGTGCCAGCAGCCCCAGACGGAGGACTGAAGCTTTCTTT. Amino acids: CASSPRRRTEAFF.

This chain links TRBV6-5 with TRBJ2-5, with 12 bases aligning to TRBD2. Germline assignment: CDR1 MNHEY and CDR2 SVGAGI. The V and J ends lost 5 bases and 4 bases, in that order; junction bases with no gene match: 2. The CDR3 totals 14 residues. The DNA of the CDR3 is TGTGCCAGCAGTCTAGCGGGGGGGTTAGAGACCCAGTACTTC. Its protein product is CASSLAGGLETQYF.

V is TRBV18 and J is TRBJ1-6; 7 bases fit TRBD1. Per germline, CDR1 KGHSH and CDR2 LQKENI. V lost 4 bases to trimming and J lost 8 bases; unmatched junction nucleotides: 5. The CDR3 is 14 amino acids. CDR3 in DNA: TGTGCCAGCTCACGTACAGGGGCGGATTCACCCCTCCACTTT. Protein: CASSRTGADSPLHF.

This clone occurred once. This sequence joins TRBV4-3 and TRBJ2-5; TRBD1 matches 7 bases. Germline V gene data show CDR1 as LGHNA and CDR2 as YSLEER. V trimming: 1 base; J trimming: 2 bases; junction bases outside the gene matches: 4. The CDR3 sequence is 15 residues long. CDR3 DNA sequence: TGCGCCAGCAGCCAAGCTTGGGACAGACAAGAGACCCAGTACTTC. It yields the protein CASSQAWDRQETQYF.

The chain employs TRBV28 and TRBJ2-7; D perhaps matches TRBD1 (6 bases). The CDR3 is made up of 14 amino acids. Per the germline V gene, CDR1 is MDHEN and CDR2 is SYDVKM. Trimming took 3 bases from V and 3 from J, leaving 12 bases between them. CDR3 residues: CASSFGGQIYEQYF. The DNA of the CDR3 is TGTGCCAGCAGTTTTGGAGGACAGATCTACGAGCAGTACTTC.

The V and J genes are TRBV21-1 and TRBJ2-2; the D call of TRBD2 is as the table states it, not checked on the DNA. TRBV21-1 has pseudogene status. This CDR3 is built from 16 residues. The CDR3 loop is CASSKGAGANTGELFF. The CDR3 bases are TGTGCCAGCAGCAAGGGGGCGGGAGCGAACACCGGGGAGCTGTTTTTT.

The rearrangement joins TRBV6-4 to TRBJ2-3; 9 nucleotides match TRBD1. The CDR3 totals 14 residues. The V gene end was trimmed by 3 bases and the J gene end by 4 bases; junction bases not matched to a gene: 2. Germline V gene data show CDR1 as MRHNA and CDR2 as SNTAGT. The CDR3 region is CASSEGQGSDTQYF. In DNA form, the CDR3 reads TGTGCCAGCAGTGAGGGACAGGGTTCAGATACGCAGTATTTT.

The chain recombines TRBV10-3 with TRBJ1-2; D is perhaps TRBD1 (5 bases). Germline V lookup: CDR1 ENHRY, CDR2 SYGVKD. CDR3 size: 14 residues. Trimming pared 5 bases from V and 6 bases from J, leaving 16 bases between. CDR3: CAISIKQGSDGYTF. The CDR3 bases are TGTGCCATCAGTATTAAGCAGGGCTCGGATGGCTACACCTTC.

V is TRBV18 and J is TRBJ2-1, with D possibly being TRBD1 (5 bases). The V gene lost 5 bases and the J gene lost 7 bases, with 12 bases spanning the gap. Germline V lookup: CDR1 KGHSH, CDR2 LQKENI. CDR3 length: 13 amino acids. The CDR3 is CASSRGLENEQFF. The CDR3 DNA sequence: TGTGCCAGCTCAAGGGGCCTGGAGAATGAGCAGTTCTTC.

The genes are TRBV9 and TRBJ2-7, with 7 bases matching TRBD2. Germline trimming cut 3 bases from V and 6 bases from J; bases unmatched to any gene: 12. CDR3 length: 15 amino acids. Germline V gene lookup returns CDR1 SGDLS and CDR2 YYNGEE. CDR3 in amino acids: CASSAGLAGRSEQYF. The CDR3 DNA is TGTGCCAGCAGCGCCGGATTAGCGGGCCGCAGCGAGCAGTACTTC.

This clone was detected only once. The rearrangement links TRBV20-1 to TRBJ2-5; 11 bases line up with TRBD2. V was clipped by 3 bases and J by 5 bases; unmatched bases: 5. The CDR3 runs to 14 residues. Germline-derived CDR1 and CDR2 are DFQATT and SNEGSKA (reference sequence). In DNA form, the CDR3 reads TGCAGTGCTAGTAGCGGGAGGGCCGTTGAGACCCAGTACTTC. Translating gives CSASSGRAVETQYF.